Reported below is one TCR beta chain. Its antigen is unknown. Amplification yielded TCR beta CDR3 regions, with RNA transcripts as the source. Carried out on the TCR CDR3, a first-round RT-PCR used the HTBI primer set. MiXCR was run by TCRdb on the multiplex PCR reads, yielding one entry per CDR3 protein. This sample yields hundreds of thousands of distinct CDR3 sequences, of which approximately 16% are seen a single time; roughly 3.3% belongs to the top ten. The sample originates from a study of T cells in Graves' hyperthyroidism and ophthalmopathy. Regarding the study as a whole: Ophthalmopathy was model-predicted a median about 7.1 months pre-onset.

The CDR3 has 13 amino acids. Trimming removed 0 bases from V and 7 bases from J, with 10 bases in between. Germline V gives CDR1 DFQATT, CDR2 SNEGSKA (reference sequence). The sequence was collected from a woman aged 40 to 50 with Graves' ophthalmopathy. The specimen sequenced was blood. The rearrangement joins TRBV20-1 to TRBJ1-5; D gene unclear. The CDR3 region is CSARDEGYQPQHF. Written as DNA, the CDR3 is TGCAGTGCTAGAGATGAAGGGTACCAGCCCCAGCATTTT.